These 5 T cell receptor beta chains originate from one sample sequenced in a study of long-term antiretroviral therapy in people with HIV. Running of the v3.0 immunoSEQ assay took place at survey level. Assay used: immunoSEQ multiplex PCR; TCRdb lists only in-frame clones, some missing. This sample has some 18,000 clones, with more than 60% found just once. The starting material was unsorted PBMCs, obtained 2.1 to 2.2 years before starting antiretroviral therapy. The receptor source for this set is a man aged 25-40 years with HIV.

Comments on this clone: One junction end disagrees with the germline gene, perhaps due to a read error. The chain employs TRBV5-4 and TRBJ2-7, with 14 bases lining up with TRBD2. The CDR3 runs to 16 residues. CDR1 is SGHNT, CDR2 YYREEE, per germline (reference sequence). CDR3 sequence (DNA): TGTGCCAGCAGCTTCGGGACTAGCGGGAGTTCCTGCGAGCAGTACTTC. Translated: CASSFGTSGSSCEQYF.

The genes are TRBV9 and TRBJ1-5; D may be TRBD1 (5 bases). The CDR3 consists of 15 residues. The germline CDR1 and CDR2 sequences are SGDLS and YYNGEE. Trimming took 2 bases from V and 5 from J, leaving 14 bases between them. The CDR3 region has the DNA TGTGCCAGCAGCGTTACAGGTTCGCGGGATCAGCCCCAGCATTTT. It encodes CASSVTGSRDQPQHF.

The chain recombines TRBV21-1 with TRBJ2-5; the table names TRBD2, a call not compared with the DNA. TRBV21-1 is a documented pseudogene. This CDR3 is 14 amino acids long. CDR3 sequence: CASSSRRGLKTQYF. CDR3 coding DNA: TGTGCCAGCAGCTCTCGGAGAGGCCTGAAGACCCAGTACTTC.

This clone was detected only once. The chain has TRBV14 and TRBJ1-2; 9 bases are a match to TRBD1. The germline V gene has CDR1 SGHDN and CDR2 FVKESK. The trim removed 4 bases at V and 1 base at J, leaving 1 base unmatched. This CDR3 has 14 residues. The CDR3, as DNA: TGTGCCAGCAGCCGGGACAGGGTTAACTATGGCTACACCTTC. Translated: CASSRDRVNYGYTF.

This clone turned up a few times. CDR3 nucleotide sequence: TGTGCCAGCAGCCCCAGGGCTGGAAACACCATATATTTT. It specifies CASSPRAGNTIYF. The chain couples TRBV11-2 to TRBJ1-3; D perhaps matches TRBD1 (5 bases). Germline V gives CDR1 SGHAT, CDR2 FQNNGV. V was clipped by 5 bases and J by 2 bases, with 7 bases between them. The CDR3 runs to 13 residues.